This TCR beta chain was sequenced in a study of blood T cell repertoires in COVID-19. Produced via immunoSEQ multiplex PCR; TCRdb's table is partial and in-frame only. The sample yields about 190,000 clones, about nine tenths seen once. The CDR3 is made up of 13 amino acids. The V and J ends lost 7 bases and 11 bases, in that order; junction bases with no gene match: 10. This chain connects TRBV12-3 or TRBV12-4 to TRBJ1-1, with TRBD1 matching 10 bases. Sequenced input: peripheral blood. This clonotype was obtained from a man aged 30 to 39 with acute or convalescent COVID-19. In nucleotides, the CDR3 is TGTGCCAGCACCCAGGGACAGGGGCTTGGGGCTTTCTTT. Translation: CASTQGQGLGAFF.